This T cell receptor beta chain stems from a study of OX40 agonist ivuxolimab in advanced cancers. The CDR3 is 14 residues long. Germline V gives CDR1 KGHSH, CDR2 LQKENI. V was pared by 3 bases and J by 1 base, with 8 bases between. The data were produced by immunoSEQ multiplex PCR, yet TCRdb's version contains in-frame clones alone and is incomplete. There are tens of thousands of clones in the sample; more than 75% occur only once, and approximately 1% lies in the top ten. This specimen consisted of CD4+ or CD8+ T cells sorted from blood, obtained in a trial of the OX40 agonist ivuxolimab. The V and J genes are TRBV18 and TRBJ2-3; D is uncertain. This sequence was found in an adult with an advanced solid tumor such as melanoma, head and neck, liver or kidney cancer. The CDR3 protein is CASSPIQRTDTQYF. The CDR3 nucleotides are TGTGCCAGCTCACCGATCCAACGCACAGATACGCAGTATTTT.